The clone carrying this T cell receptor beta chain was observed a handful of times. With 3 bases clipped from V and 0 bases from J, the junction kept 5 bases outside the gene matches. The CDR3 extends over 15 amino acids. The germline V gene encodes CDR1 ENHRY and CDR2 SYGVKD. In the original workflow: Estimates of nucleated cell counts were drawn from the amplification of reference gene primers. Using immunoSEQ multiplex PCR, the repertoire was profiled, and TCRdb retains in-frame clones only, with some absent. Clone size and the V and J calls come from that table; the DNA yielded D and trimming. The repertoire consists of some 150,000 clones, with 80% to 90% occurring once and the leading ten covering less than 3%. The sample is drawn from a study of blood T cell repertoires in COVID-19. Study-level information: Collection of acute and convalescent COVID-19 samples took place in the United States, Italy and Spain.

The V gene is TRBV10-3, the J gene TRBJ2-7; 7 bases agree with TRBD1. This TCR derives from a man aged 60 to 75 with active or convalescent COVID-19. Sequences were obtained from peripheral blood. The CDR3 nucleotides are TGTGCCATCAGTGAAGGGGGACAGACCTCCTACGAGCAGTACTTC. Residues: CAISEGGQTSYEQYF.